Listed below are T cell receptor beta chains from one sample, sequenced in a study of Tregs in tolerant kidney transplant recipients. The protocol was immunoSEQ multiplex PCR, while the TCRdb copy is restricted to in-frame clones and leaves out a portion. The sample lists approximately 43,000 clones, less than 95% seen once, with 0.55% to 0.85% in the top ten. What was sequenced was Tregs from blood. Every receptor here comes from a human donor in good health. CDR3s include the opening cysteine and the closing phenylalanine or tryptophan. The order of the fields is D gene, J gene, clone size, V gene, CDR3 protein, CDR3 DNA. D genes are given only for firm matches. Clone size appears in some rows only: once, few, many, or a class for an expanded clone.

- | TRBJ1-3 | - | TRBV5-1 | CASSARDSGNTIYF | TGCGCCAGCAGCGCCCGGGACTCTGGAAACACCATATATTTT
- | TRBJ2-7 | - | TRBV19 | CASSPGTRFYTSTYEQYF | TGTGCCAGTAGCCCCGGGACACGATTCTACACAAGCACCTACGAGCAGTACTTC
- | TRBJ2-5 | few | TRBV7-8 | CASSPGSGETQYF | TGTGCCAGCAGCCCCGGGAGCGGGGAGACCCAGTACTTC
- | TRBJ2-1 | - | TRBV6-5 | CASTSPGGSYNEQFF | TGTGCCAGCACCAGCCCCGGGGGCTCCTACAATGAGCAGTTCTTC
- | TRBJ1-2 | - | TRBV5-8 | CASRRTRDNGNYGYTF | TGTGCCAGCAGGCGGACCCGGGACAACGGGAACTATGGCTACACCTTC
TRBD2 | TRBJ2-5 | - | TRBV19 | CASSIRRLAGGQETQYF | TGTGCCAGTAGTATTAGGCGACTAGCGGGGGGACAAGAGACCCAGTACTTC
- | TRBJ1-6 | - | TRBV30 | CAWRQSLLYNSPLHF | TGTGCCTGGAGACAGTCCTTACTCTATAATTCACCCCTCCACTTT
TRBD2 | TRBJ2-3 | - | TRBV15 | CATSRDLADRTDTQYF | TGTGCCACCAGCAGAGATCTAGCGGACCGCACAGATACGCAGTATTTT
- | TRBJ1-1 | - | TRBV27 | CASSLTANTEAFF | TGTGCCAGCAGTTTAACAGCAAACACTGAAGCTTTCTTT
TRBD2 | TRBJ2-1 | - | TRBV5-1 | CASSLGLAGGAFYYNEQFF | TGCGCCAGCAGCTTGGGACTAGCGGGGGGAGCCTTCTACTACAATGAGCAGTTCTTC